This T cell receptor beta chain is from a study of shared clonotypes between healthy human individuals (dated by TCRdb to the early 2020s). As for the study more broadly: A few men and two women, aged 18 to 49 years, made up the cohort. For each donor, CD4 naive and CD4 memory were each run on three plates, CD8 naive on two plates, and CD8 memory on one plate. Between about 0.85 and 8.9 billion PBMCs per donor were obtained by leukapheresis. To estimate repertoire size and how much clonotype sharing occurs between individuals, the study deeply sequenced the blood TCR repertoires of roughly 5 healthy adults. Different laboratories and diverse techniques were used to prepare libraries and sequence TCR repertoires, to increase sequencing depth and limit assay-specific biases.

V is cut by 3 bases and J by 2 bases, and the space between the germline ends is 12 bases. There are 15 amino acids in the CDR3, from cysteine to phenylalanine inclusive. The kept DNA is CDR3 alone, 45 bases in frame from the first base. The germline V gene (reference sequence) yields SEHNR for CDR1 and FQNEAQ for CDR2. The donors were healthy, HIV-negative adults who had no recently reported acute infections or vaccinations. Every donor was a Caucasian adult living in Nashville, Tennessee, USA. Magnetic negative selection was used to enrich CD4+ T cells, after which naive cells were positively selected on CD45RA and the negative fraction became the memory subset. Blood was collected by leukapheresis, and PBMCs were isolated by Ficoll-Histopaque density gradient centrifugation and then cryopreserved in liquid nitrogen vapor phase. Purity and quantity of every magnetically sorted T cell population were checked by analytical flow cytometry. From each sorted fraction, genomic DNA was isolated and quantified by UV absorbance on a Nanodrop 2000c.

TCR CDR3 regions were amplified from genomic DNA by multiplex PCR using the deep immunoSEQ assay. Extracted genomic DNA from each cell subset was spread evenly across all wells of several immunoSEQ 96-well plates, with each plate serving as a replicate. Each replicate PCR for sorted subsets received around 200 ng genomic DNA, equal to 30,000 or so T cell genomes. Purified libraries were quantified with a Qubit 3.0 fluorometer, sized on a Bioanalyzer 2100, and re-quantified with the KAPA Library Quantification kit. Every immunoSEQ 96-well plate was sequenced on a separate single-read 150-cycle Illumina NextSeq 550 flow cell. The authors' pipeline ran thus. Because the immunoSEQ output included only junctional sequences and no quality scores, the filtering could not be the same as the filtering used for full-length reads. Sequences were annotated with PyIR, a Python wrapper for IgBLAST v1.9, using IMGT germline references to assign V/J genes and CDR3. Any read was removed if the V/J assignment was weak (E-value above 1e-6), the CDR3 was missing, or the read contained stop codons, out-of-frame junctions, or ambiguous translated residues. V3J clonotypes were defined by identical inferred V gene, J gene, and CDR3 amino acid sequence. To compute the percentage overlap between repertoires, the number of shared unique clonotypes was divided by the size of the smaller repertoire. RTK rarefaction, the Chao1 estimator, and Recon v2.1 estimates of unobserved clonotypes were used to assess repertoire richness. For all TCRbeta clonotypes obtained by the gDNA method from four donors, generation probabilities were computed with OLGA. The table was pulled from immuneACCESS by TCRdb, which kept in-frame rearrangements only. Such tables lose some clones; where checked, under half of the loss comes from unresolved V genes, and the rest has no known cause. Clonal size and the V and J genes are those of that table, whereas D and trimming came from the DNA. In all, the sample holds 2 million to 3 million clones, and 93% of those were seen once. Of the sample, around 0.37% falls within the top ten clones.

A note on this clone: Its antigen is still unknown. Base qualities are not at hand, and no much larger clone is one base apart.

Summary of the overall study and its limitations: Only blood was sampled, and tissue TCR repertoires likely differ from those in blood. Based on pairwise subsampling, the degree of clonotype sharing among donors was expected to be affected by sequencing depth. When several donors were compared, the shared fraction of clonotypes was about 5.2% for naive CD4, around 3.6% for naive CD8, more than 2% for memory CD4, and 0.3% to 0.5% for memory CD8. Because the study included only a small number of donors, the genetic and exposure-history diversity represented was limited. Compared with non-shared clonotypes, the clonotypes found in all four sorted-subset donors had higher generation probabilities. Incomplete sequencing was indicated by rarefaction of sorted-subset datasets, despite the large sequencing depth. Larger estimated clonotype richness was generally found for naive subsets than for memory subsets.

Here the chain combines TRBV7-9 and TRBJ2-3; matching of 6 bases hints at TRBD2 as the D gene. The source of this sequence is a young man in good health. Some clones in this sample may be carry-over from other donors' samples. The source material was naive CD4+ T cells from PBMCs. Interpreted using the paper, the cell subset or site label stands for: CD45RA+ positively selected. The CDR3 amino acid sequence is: CASSFGGTDTDTQYF. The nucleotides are TGTGCCAGCAGCTTCGGGGGAACCGACACAGATACGCAGTATTTT.